This TCR beta chain was recovered during a study of human T cells and chemical hapten exposure. In the study overall: Small volume differences among pooled libraries mainly caused per-sample TCR yield variation. Findings and limits, study-wide: Counts of TCRs above 1 in 1000 frequency stayed unchanged with DPC sensitization.

In this sample, this clonotype turned up many times. Antigen specificity is unknown. TCRdb itself ran the RACE reads through MiXCR, one entry per CDR3 protein. The top ten clones hold over 2% of a sample with 95,000 to 150,000 distinct CDR3 sequences, 10% to 12% of them seen once. Documented time point: patch test 3, about 24 weeks after DPC sensitization. As for treatment: therapeutic diphenylcyclopropenone sensitization with weekly scalp DPC. Sample donors consisted of patients with alopecia, aged 18 to 70 years, who were suitable for DPC. The CDR3 loop spans 11 amino acids. Germline V gene lookup returns CDR1 DFQATT and CDR2 SNEGSKA (reference sequence). V was pared by 3 bases and J by 4 bases, with 4 bases between.

The clonotype was recovered from a woman in her 50s with alopecia areata. Some clones in this sample may be carry-over from other donors' samples. Source: whole blood, taken in connection with sensitization to the hapten diphenylcyclopropenone (DPC). V gene TRBV20-1 combines with J gene TRBJ1-3; no clear D. The CDR3 reads CSASKGNTIYF. CDR3 nucleotides: TGCAGTGCTAGCAAGGGAAACACCATATATTTT.